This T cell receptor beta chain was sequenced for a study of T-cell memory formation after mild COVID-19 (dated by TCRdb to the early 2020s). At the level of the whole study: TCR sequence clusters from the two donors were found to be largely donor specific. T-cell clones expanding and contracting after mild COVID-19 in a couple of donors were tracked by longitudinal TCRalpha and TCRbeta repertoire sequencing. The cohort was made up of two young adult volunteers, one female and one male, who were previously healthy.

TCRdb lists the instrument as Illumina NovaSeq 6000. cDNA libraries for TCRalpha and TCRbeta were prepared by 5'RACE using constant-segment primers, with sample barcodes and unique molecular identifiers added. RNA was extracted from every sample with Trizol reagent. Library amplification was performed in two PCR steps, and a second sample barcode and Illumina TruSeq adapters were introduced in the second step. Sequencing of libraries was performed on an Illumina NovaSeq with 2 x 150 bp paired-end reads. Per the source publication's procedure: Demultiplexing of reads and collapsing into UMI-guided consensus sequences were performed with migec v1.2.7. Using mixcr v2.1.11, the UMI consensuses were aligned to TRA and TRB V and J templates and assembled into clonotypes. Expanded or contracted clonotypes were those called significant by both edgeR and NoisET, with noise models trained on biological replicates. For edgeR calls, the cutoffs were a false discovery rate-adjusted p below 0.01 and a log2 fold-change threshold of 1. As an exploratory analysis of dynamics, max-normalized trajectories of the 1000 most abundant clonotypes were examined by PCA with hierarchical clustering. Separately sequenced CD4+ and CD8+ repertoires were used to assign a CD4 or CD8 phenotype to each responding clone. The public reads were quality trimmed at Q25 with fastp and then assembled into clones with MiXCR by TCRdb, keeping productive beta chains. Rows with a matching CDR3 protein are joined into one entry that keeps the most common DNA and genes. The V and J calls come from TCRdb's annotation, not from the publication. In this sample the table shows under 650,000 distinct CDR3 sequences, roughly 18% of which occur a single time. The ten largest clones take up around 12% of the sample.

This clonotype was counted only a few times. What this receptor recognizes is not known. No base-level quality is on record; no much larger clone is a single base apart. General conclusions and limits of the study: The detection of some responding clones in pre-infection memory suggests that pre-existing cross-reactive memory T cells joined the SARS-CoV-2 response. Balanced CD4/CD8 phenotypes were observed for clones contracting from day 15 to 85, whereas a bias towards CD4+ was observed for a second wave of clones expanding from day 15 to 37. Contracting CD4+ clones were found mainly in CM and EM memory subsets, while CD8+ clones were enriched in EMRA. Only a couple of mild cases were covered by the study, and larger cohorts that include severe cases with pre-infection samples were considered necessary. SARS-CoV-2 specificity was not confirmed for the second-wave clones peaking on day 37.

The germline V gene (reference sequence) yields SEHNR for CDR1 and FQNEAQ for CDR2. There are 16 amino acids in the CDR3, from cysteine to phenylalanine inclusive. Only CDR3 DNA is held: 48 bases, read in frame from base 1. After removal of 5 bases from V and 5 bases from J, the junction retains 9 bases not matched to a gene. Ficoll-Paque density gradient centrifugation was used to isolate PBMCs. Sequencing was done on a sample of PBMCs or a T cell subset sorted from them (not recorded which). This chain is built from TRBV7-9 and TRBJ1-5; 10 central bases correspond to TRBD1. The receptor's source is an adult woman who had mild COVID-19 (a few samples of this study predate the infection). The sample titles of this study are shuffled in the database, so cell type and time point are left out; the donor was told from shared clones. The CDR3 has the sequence CASSAPGQGRYQPQHF. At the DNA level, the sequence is TGTGCCAGCAGCGCCCCGGGACAGGGGAGATATCAGCCCCAGCATTTT.